These T cell receptor beta chains were read from a single sample in a study of spatial heterogeneity in lung cancer. Via MiXCR, TCRdb re-called the 5' RACE reads, giving one row per CDR3 protein. This sample has 39,000 or so distinct CDR3 sequences, with around 7.5% found just once. Sequences were derived from PBMCs, sampled at surgery. The receptors come from a male donor with early-stage non-small cell lung cancer. Each CDR3 is given with its conserved first and last residue.

CDR3 protein	V gene	J gene
CASTPRGVDSPLHF	TRBV6-6	TRBJ1-6
CASSYADREKLFF	TRBV6-5	TRBJ1-4
CASSWGGEDGYTF	TRBV7-8	TRBJ1-2
CASSQRGGTDTQYF	TRBV2	TRBJ2-3
CASSSSAYNEQFF	TRBV19	TRBJ2-1
CASRVRQGSYNEQFF	TRBV2	TRBJ2-1
CASSIGTVNEKLFF	TRBV19	TRBJ1-4
CASSHDRGKDTGELFF	TRBV4-2	TRBJ2-2
CASSLGFLGIGSYEQYF	TRBV5-1	TRBJ2-7
CASSLGGKMNTEAFF	TRBV7-8	TRBJ1-1
CASSLWAGGTDTQYF	TRBV27	TRBJ2-3
CASSGALADPYNEQFF	TRBV9	TRBJ2-1
CASSLERGRTGELFF	TRBV5-5	TRBJ2-2
CASSPRLTSGTTDTQYF	TRBV18	TRBJ2-3
CTSSFTTGELFF	TRBV12-3/TRBV12-4	TRBJ2-2
CASSHPLGTSGNEQFF	TRBV4-1	TRBJ2-1
CASSVAEHYGYTF	TRBV9	TRBJ1-2
CACGTSGDTQYF	TRBV27	TRBJ2-3
CASSFVDEQFF	TRBV12-3/TRBV12-4	TRBJ2-1
CASSLYTGGMDYGYTF	TRBV13	TRBJ1-2
CASSQEWGSTDTQYF	TRBV4-3	TRBJ2-3
CASSQRDLEAFF	TRBV3-1	TRBJ1-1
CASSYDRGSPDEQFF	TRBV6-5	TRBJ2-1
CASSLAWDASNQPQHF	TRBV5-5	TRBJ1-5
CASNRAGEADTQYF	TRBV7-9	TRBJ2-3
CAIRPFDDQPQHF	TRBV10-3	TRBJ1-5
CAISPQIGNYGYTF	TRBV10-3	TRBJ1-2
CASSPGDSYGYTF	TRBV28	TRBJ1-2
CASSLADRGTDTQYF	TRBV7-6	TRBJ2-3
CASSNPGAGGRDEQFF	TRBV18	TRBJ2-1
CASSQGQGNIQYF	TRBV4-3	TRBJ2-4
CASSHPSGRALADTQYF	TRBV2	TRBJ2-3
CASSLGLGGRNTQYF	TRBV7-9	TRBJ2-3
CASSSAHWGEQYF	TRBV7-2	TRBJ2-7
CASREGDLAGYTF	TRBV6-1	TRBJ1-2
CASLRDPWDGYTF	TRBV19	TRBJ1-2
CASSLPYDRNTEAFF	TRBV5-6	TRBJ1-1
CSVMKGRGRGNEQFF	TRBV29-1	TRBJ2-1